Listed below are T cell receptor beta chains from one sample, sequenced in a study of T cell responses to AZD1222 COVID-19 vaccine. Sequenced by immunoSEQ multiplex PCR; TCRdb stores in-frame clones only, minus some. The profile shows about 150,000 clones, 84% of them singletons. Source: peripheral blood, taken on day 0 of AZD1222 vaccination. These receptors were obtained from an adult in good health. CDR3s include the opening cysteine and the closing phenylalanine or tryptophan. Fields, in order: J gene, clone size, D gene, V gene, CDR3 DNA, CDR3 protein. The D gene is left open where the match is weak. Where a row states a size, it is once, few, many or the class of an expanded clone; other rows omit it.

j_call: TRBJ2-2
clone_size: .
d_call: .
v_call: TRBV29-1
cdr3_nt: TGCAGCGTTGGGACCGGTCCCTCGAGGAACACCGGGGAGCTGTTTTTT
cdr3_aa: CSVGTGPSRNTGELFF

j_call: TRBJ1-1
clone_size: .
d_call: TRBD1
v_call: TRBV5-4
cdr3_nt: TGTGCCAGCAGCTTGACAGGGGGCCTAAGGGTCGCTGAAGCTTTCTTT
cdr3_aa: CASSLTGGLRVAEAFF

j_call: TRBJ1-1
clone_size: .
d_call: .
v_call: TRBV27
cdr3_nt: TGTGCCAGCAGTTTGAGGGCCGGAAACACTGAAGCTTTCTTT
cdr3_aa: CASSLRAGNTEAFF

j_call: TRBJ2-7
clone_size: .
d_call: TRBD1
v_call: TRBV4-1
cdr3_nt: TGCGCCAGCAGCCAAGATCATTCGACAGGGGGCCCGGTCTACGAGCAGTACTTC
cdr3_aa: CASSQDHSTGGPVYEQYF

j_call: TRBJ1-2
clone_size: .
d_call: TRBD1
v_call: TRBV5-1
cdr3_nt: TGCGCCAGCAGCGTCGAAGGGACAGGGGATAATGGCTACACCTTC
cdr3_aa: CASSVEGTGDNGYTF

j_call: TRBJ1-5
clone_size: .
d_call: .
v_call: TRBV27
cdr3_nt: TGTGCCAGCGGGGGGGGAGGCGGCAATCAGCCCCAGCATTTT
cdr3_aa: CASGGGGGNQPQHF

j_call: TRBJ1-3
clone_size: once
d_call: .
v_call: TRBV14
cdr3_nt: TGTGCCAGCAGCCAAGTCGCAGGGCCCTGGGACACCATATATTTT
cdr3_aa: CASSQVAGPWDTIYF

j_call: TRBJ2-5
clone_size: .
d_call: .
v_call: TRBV7-7
cdr3_nt: TGTGCCAGCAGCTCGACAAGGCAAGAGACCCAGTACTTC
cdr3_aa: CASSSTRQETQYF

j_call: TRBJ1-5
clone_size: .
d_call: .
v_call: TRBV12-3/TRBV12-4
cdr3_nt: TGTGCCAGCAGTTTCGGCGGGGATCAGCCCCAGCATTTT
cdr3_aa: CASSFGGDQPQHF

j_call: TRBJ2-1
clone_size: once
d_call: .
v_call: TRBV4-1
cdr3_nt: TGCGCCAGCAGCCAAGAACGGTTAACCCCGGGGAATGAGCAGTTCTTC
cdr3_aa: CASSQERLTPGNEQFF

j_call: TRBJ1-4
clone_size: .
d_call: .
v_call: TRBV4-1
cdr3_nt: TGCGCCAGCAGCCTCCCAGGCCGTTTTGAAAAACTGTTTTTT
cdr3_aa: CASSLPGRFEKLFF

j_call: TRBJ1-1
clone_size: .
d_call: .
v_call: TRBV5-6
cdr3_nt: TGTGCCAGCAGCTTGGGGCATAAGTGGAACACTGAAGCTTTCTTT
cdr3_aa: CASSLGHKWNTEAFF

j_call: TRBJ2-2
clone_size: .
d_call: .
v_call: TRBV7-9
cdr3_nt: TGTGCCAGCAGCTTAAAGGTGGGATGGGCAGACAACACCGGGGAGCTGTTTTTT
cdr3_aa: CASSLKVGWADNTGELFF

j_call: TRBJ1-6
clone_size: once
d_call: .
v_call: TRBV7-9
cdr3_nt: TGTGCCAGCAGCACCGGGACACCTAATTCACCCCTCCACTTT
cdr3_aa: CASSTGTPNSPLHF

j_call: TRBJ1-6
clone_size: .
d_call: .
v_call: TRBV19
cdr3_nt: TGTGCCAGTAGTATAGAGGGGGATTCACCCCTCCACTTT
cdr3_aa: CASSIEGDSPLHF

j_call: TRBJ1-4
clone_size: .
d_call: .
v_call: TRBV4-1
cdr3_nt: TGCGCCAGCAGCCAACAGCAGGCAGCAACTAATGAAAAACTGTTTTTT
cdr3_aa: CASSQQQAATNEKLFF

j_call: TRBJ1-1
clone_size: .
d_call: .
v_call: TRBV5-4
cdr3_nt: TGTGCCAGCAGCCTGGAGGGACCGAACACTGAAGCTTTCTTT
cdr3_aa: CASSLEGPNTEAFF

j_call: TRBJ1-1
clone_size: .
d_call: .
v_call: TRBV5-8
cdr3_nt: TGTGCCAGCAGCTTGGCCCGGACAGCTAACACTGAAGCTTTCTTT
cdr3_aa: CASSLARTANTEAFF

j_call: TRBJ2-2
clone_size: few
d_call: .
v_call: TRBV30
cdr3_nt: TGTGCCTGGAGCCCGAGAAGGGGATGGACCGGGGAGCTGTTTTTT
cdr3_aa: CAWSPRRGWTGELFF

j_call: TRBJ1-2
clone_size: .
d_call: TRBD1
v_call: TRBV28
cdr3_nt: TGTGCCACTCCGGACAGGGGTTATGATGGCTACACCTTC
cdr3_aa: CATPDRGYDGYTF

j_call: TRBJ2-2
clone_size: .
d_call: .
v_call: TRBV2
cdr3_nt: TGTGCCAGCAGTCTTACAGTTACGAACACCGGGGAGCTGTTTTTT
cdr3_aa: CASSLTVTNTGELFF

j_call: TRBJ1-6
clone_size: .
d_call: .
v_call: TRBV27
cdr3_nt: TGTGCCAGCAGTTCTGACAGTCGCTTCGATTCACCCCTCCACTTT
cdr3_aa: CASSSDSRFDSPLHF

j_call: TRBJ2-1
clone_size: .
d_call: TRBD1
v_call: TRBV6-2/TRBV6-3
cdr3_nt: TGTGCCAGCAGTCCCCAGGGGGCCTACAATGAGCAGTTCTTC
cdr3_aa: CASSPQGAYNEQFF

j_call: TRBJ1-1
clone_size: .
d_call: .
v_call: TRBV28
cdr3_nt: TGTGCCAGCACCCCCACAGCCTCGATGAACACTGAAGCTTTCTTT
cdr3_aa: CASTPTASMNTEAFF

j_call: TRBJ1-3
clone_size: .
d_call: .
v_call: TRBV7-3
cdr3_nt: TGTGCCAGCAGCCCCCCCGCAGGAAACACCATATATTTT
cdr3_aa: CASSPPAGNTIYF

j_call: TRBJ1-2
clone_size: once
d_call: .
v_call: TRBV6-5
cdr3_nt: TGTGCCAGCAGATCCTACTTCTATGGCTACACCTTC
cdr3_aa: CASRSYFYGYTF

j_call: TRBJ1-1
clone_size: .
d_call: .
v_call: TRBV7-9
cdr3_nt: TGTGCCAGCAGCCCAACTGCGGTCCCGAACACTGAAGCTTTCTTT
cdr3_aa: CASSPTAVPNTEAFF

j_call: TRBJ1-5
clone_size: .
d_call: TRBD1
v_call: TRBV28
cdr3_nt: TGTGCCAGCAGTTCACCCAGGGGGCTTTCAAGCAATCAGCCCCAGCATTTT
cdr3_aa: CASSSPRGLSSNQPQHF

j_call: TRBJ2-7
clone_size: once
d_call: .
v_call: TRBV5-8
cdr3_nt: TGTGCCAGCAGCTCTCCACAACAGGGACCTTCCTCCTACGAGCAGTACTTC
cdr3_aa: CASSSPQQGPSSYEQYF

j_call: TRBJ2-7
clone_size: once
d_call: .
v_call: TRBV7-2
cdr3_nt: TGTGCCAGCAGCTCCACCGGACGGGGCCTCGCCTACGAGCAGTACTTC
cdr3_aa: CASSSTGRGLAYEQYF

j_call: TRBJ1-2
clone_size: .
d_call: .
v_call: TRBV7-2
cdr3_nt: TGTGCCAGCAGTCTCCCTGGCAGCCTTGGGGGCTACACCTTC
cdr3_aa: CASSLPGSLGGYTF